This record covers a single T cell receptor (beta chain). This clone was counted only a few times. Its antigen is not yet known. There are no base qualities to consult, and no much larger clone falls within one base. The germline V gene gives CDR1 as MDHEN and CDR2 as SYDVKM. V sheds 8 bases and J sheds 0 bases, leaving 10 bases between their ends. There are 13 amino acids in the CDR3, from cysteine to phenylalanine inclusive. The entry retains the CDR3 DNA only, 39 bases that are in frame from base 1. This sample was taken from a study of cytotoxic CD8 clonotypes in ibrutinib-treated CLL (dated by TCRdb to the early 2020s). Study-wide context: The cohort had 11 relapsed/refractory and around 14 treatment-naive patients; approximately 18 were IGHV unmutated. Responses were partial in 24 patients and complete in 2; after median around 68 months follow-up, about 14 stayed in remission and approximately twelve progressed. Response samples were taken after a median of 12 months on treatment, ranging from about 6 to 40 months. On average, each sample had 255,043 productive templates and under 95,000 productive rearrangements. Of the approximately 86 participants in the trial, roughly 26 had longitudinal samples available. Cryopreserved peripheral blood mononuclear cells were collected at three points: before therapy, at response, and at either sustained remission or disease progression. Patients were still on ibrutinib when every remission and progressive disease sample was collected.

Study-level results and caveats: Public clonotypes were rare and either contracted or stayed stable during treatment, and the rise in clonality at ibrutinib response reflected the expansion of private clonotypes. Baseline clonality was found to be higher than that of age-matched healthy donors and was strongly correlated with circulating CD8+ T-cell counts. Sampling times were not matched between patients in sustained remission and patients whose disease was progressing, and lymph node repertoires were not examined. Clonality rose at ibrutinib response, remained stable during sustained remission, and dropped back toward baseline at progression.

A MiSeq instrument was used for deep resolution sequencing, which targeted depths ranging from 1 in 1 million up to 1 in 200,000 T cells, with coverage averaging 10x for each clonotype. The immunoSEQ hsTCRB Kit was used to generate the TCR beta libraries. On the study's bioinformatics: ImmunoSEQ Data Assistant and ImmunoSEQ Analyzer were used for data analysis, and V, D and J genes were assigned according to IMGT definitions. Clonality, which ranges from 0 to 1, was calculated as one minus the normalized Shannon entropy of productive rearrangement frequencies. Public clonotype analysis was restricted to overrepresented clonotypes comprising at least 0.05% of each patient's repertoire. Repertoires from roughly 13 age-matched healthy donors in immuneACCESS were used as clonality controls. What TCRdb holds here is the immuneACCESS table cut down to in-frame rearrangements. Part of the clones is not present; checked against another copy, under half of the missing clones reflect an unresolved V gene, and the others are unexplained. The DNA was the basis for D and trimming; V, J and clone size are from that table. The sample has around 52,000 clones on record, 55% to 65% of them singletons. About a fifth of the sample is in the top ten clones.

What this sample's time point label stands for: roughly 2 years on ibrutinib. Approximately 2 micrograms of genomic DNA were extracted from cryopreserved PBMCs for TCR beta library preparation. Longitudinal blood samples from CLL patients receiving ibrutinib monotherapy were subjected to high-throughput TCR beta sequencing. The patients took part in an open-label, single-center phase 2 trial of ibrutinib monotherapy. This sequence was found in a human donor with chronic lymphocytic leukemia. The chain was built from TRBV28 and TRBJ1-1, with the D gene uncertain. The sample here was PBMCs, taken after 24 months of ibrutinib treatment. The bases are TGTGCCAGCCTGGTAGGAATGAACACTGAAGCTTTCTTT. It is translated as CASLVGMNTEAFF.